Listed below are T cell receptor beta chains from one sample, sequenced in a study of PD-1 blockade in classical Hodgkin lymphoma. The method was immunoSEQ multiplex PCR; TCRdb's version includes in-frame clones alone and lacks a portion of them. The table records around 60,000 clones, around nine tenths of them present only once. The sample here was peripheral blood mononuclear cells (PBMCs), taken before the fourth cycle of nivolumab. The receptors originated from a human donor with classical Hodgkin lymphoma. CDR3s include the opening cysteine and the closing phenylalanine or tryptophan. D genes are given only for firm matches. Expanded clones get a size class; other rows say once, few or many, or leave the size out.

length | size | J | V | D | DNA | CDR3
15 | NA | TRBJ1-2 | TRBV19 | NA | TGTGCCAGTAGTCTCAGACCGCGGATAGGCGATGGCTATACCTTC | CASSLRPRIGDGYTF
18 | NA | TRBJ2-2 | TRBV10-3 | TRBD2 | TGTGCCATCAGTAGGACTAGCGGGGAGAACTCGAACACCGGGGAGCTGTTTTTT | CAISRTSGENSNTGELFF
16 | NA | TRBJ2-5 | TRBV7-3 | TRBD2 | TGTGCCAGCAGCTCCGGACTAGCGGGGGGCCTCGGGACCCAGTACTTC | CASSSGLAGGLGTQYF
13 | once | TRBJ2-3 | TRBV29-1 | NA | TGCAGCGGTTCGGCAGGGGCCATAGATACGCAGTATTTT | CSGSAGAIDTQYF
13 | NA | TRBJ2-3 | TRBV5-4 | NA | TGTGCCAGCAGCGAGGACAGCACAGATACGCAGTATTTT | CASSEDSTDTQYF
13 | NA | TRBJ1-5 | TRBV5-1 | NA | TGCGCCAGCAGTAACGGTAGCAATCAGCCCCAGCATTTT | CASSNGSNQPQHF
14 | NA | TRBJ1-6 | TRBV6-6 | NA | TGTGCCAGCACTATACAGGACAGTAATTCACCCCTCCACTTT | CASTIQDSNSPLHF
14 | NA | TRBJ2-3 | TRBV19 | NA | TGTGCCAGTAGTATTTCTAGGAGCACAGATACGCAGTATTTT | CASSISRSTDTQYF
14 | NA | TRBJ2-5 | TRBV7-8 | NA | TGTGCCACGCGAGCGTCACAATCCCAAGAGACCCAGTACTTC | CATRASQSQETQYF
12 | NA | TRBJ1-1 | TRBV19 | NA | TGTGCCAGTAGTACCGGACACGGCGAAGCTTTCTTT | CASSTGHGEAFF
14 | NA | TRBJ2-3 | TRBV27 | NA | TGTGCCAGCAGTTTTTTGTGGAACACAGATACGCAGTATTTT | CASSFLWNTDTQYF
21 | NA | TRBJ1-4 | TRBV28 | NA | TGTGCCAGCAGTTTTCCCCTTCTCCCGGGACGGAAGGTTGCAACTAATGAAAAACTGTTTTTT | CASSFPLLPGRKVATNEKLFF
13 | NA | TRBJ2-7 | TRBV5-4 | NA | TGTGCCAGCAGCTTGGGGGCCGGCTACGAGCAGTACTTC | CASSLGAGYEQYF
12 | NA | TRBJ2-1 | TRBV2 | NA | TGTGCCAGCAGTGAAGCGCGGAATGAGCAATTCTTC | CASSEARNEQFF
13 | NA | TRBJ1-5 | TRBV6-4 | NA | TGTGCCAGCAGTGACGGTCAATCAGCCCCCCAGCATTTT | CASSDGQSAPQHF
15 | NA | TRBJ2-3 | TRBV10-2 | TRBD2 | TGCGCCAGCGTTGGTCTAGCGGGGCTGGGAGATACGCAGTATTTT | CASVGLAGLGDTQYF
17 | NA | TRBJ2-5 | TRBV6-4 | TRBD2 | TGTGCCAGCAGTGGGCCGGGACTAGCGGGGGGTTTGGAGACCCAGTACTTC | CASSGPGLAGGLETQYF
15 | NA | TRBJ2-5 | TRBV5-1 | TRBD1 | TGCGCCAGCAGCTTGGGGGCAGGGGGCGGCGAGACCCAGTACTTC | CASSLGAGGGETQYF
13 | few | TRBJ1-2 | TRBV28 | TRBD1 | TGTGCCAGCAAAAGGACAGGGTCCTATGGCTACACCTTC | CASKRTGSYGYTF
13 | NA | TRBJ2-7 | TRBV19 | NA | TGTGCCAGTACTCCCAGGGGGGAGTACGAGCAGTACTTC | CASTPRGEYEQYF
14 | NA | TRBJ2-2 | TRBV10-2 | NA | TGCGCCAGCAGTGAGTCCCTGAACACCGGGGAGCTGTTTTTT | CASSESLNTGELFF
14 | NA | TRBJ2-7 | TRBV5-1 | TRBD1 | TGCGCCAGCAGCTTGGAGGACAGGGCCTCCCGGCAGTACTTC | CASSLEDRASRQYF
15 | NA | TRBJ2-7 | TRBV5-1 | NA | TGCGCCAGCAGCTTGGACGCAGCCGGCGGATACGAGCAGTACTTC | CASSLDAAGGYEQYF
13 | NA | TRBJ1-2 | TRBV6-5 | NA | TGTGCCAGCAGTTACTCGGGGGGGATCTTTCTCACCTTC | CASSYSGGIFLTF
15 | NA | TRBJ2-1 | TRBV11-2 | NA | TGTGCCAGCAGCCGCCGGACATTCTCCTACAATGAGCAGTTCTTC | CASSRRTFSYNEQFF
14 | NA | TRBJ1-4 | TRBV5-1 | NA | TGCGCCAGCAGCTTGGGGATAACTAATGAAAAACTGTTTTTT | CASSLGITNEKLFF
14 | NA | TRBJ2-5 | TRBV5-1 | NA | TGCGCCAGCAGCTTGGGACAGCTCCAAGAGACCCAGTACTTC | CASSLGQLQETQYF
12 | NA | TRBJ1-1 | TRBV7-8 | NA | TGTGCCAGCCGCGGTACGGGCACTGAAGCTTTCTTT | CASRGTGTEAFF
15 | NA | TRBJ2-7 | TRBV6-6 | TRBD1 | TGTGCCAGCAGCCCGACTCCAGGGGGAACCTACGAGCAGTACTTC | CASSPTPGGTYEQYF
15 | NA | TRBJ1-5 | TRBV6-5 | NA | TGTGCCAGCAGTCCCCTGGGGGGACCCAATCAGCCCCAGCATTTT | CASSPLGGPNQPQHF
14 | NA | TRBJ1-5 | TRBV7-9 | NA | TGTGCCAGCAGCTTTTCCGGACAGAATCAGCCCCAGCATTTT | CASSFSGQNQPQHF
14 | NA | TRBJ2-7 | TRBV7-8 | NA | TGTGCCAGCAGCTTAGGCGGACAGAGTCACGAGCAGTACTTC | CASSLGGQSHEQYF
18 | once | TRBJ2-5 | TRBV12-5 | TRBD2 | TGTGCTAGTGGTTATCACGTCCTAGCGGGGGGGCCCTCGGAGACCCAGTACTTC | CASGYHVLAGGPSETQYF
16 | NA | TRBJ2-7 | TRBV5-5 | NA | TGTGCCAGCAGCGGAGGACGGGACCGCCCTTCCTACGAGCAGTACTTC | CASSGGRDRPSYEQYF
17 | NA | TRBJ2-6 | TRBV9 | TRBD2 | TGTGCCAGCAGCGTATTTAGCGGGGGGGCTGGGGCCAACGTCCTGACTTTC | CASSVFSGGAGANVLTF
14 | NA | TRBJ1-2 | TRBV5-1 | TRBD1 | TGCGCCAGCAGCCCTGACAGGGGGCTGGGCGGCTACACCTTC | CASSPDRGLGGYTF
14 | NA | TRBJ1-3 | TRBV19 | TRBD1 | TGTGCCAGTGAGTTTACAGGGGCTGGAAACACCATATATTTT | CASEFTGAGNTIYF
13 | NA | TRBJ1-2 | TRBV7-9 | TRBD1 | TGTGCCAGCAGCCGAGGACAGGCCTATGGCTACACCTTC | CASSRGQAYGYTF
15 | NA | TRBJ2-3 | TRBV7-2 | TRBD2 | TGTGCCAGCAGCTTATTTAGCGGGGCAATAGATACGCAGTATTTT | CASSLFSGAIDTQYF
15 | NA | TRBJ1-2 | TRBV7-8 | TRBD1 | TGTGCCAGCAGCCAGGCGGGACAGATTAACTATGGCTACACCTTC | CASSQAGQINYGYTF
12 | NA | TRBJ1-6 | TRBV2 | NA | TGTGCCAGCAGTGAGAATAATTCACCCCTCCACTTT | CASSENNSPLHF
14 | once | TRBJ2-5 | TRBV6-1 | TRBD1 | TGTGCCAGCAGTCCACGGACAGGGGCCGAGACCCAGTACTTC | CASSPRTGAETQYF
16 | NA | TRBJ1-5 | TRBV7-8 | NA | TGTGCCAGCAGCCGAAGTATTGGGGCCATCAATCAGCCCCAGCATTTT | CASSRSIGAINQPQHF
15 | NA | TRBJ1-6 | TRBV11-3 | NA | TGTGCCAGCAGCTCACTTAGGGGGTTGTCCTCACCCCTCCACTTT | CASSSLRGLSSPLHF
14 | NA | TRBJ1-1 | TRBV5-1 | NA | TGCGCCAGCAGCTTGGAGTCAGGAGCGACTGAAGCTTTCTTT | CASSLESGATEAFF
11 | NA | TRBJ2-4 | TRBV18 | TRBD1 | TGTGCCAGCTCGACAGGGGGCATTCAGTACTTC | CASSTGGIQYF
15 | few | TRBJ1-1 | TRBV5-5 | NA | TGTGCCAGCAGCTTAGAAGGGGGAAAGAACACTGAAGCTTTCTTT | CASSLEGGKNTEAFF
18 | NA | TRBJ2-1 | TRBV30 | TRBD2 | TGTGCCTGGATTAAGGGGTGGACTAGCGGGGGGACTGGAAATGAGCAGTTCTTC | CAWIKGWTSGGTGNEQFF
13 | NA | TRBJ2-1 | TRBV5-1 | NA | TGCGCCAGCAGCTTGGGGGGCAAGGATGAGCAGTTCTTC | CASSLGGKDEQFF
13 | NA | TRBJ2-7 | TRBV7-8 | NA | TGTGCCAGCAGCTTAGCGCAGGGATACGAGCAGTACTTC | CASSLAQGYEQYF
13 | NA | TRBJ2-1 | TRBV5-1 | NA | TGCGCCAGCAGCTCGACAGGAGGGGATGAGCAGTTCTTC | CASSSTGGDEQFF
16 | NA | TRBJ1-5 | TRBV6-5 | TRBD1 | TGTGCCAGCAGTTACGCCCGACAGGGGTTTGGTCAGCCCCAGCATTTT | CASSYARQGFGQPQHF
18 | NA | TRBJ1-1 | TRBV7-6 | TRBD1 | TGTGCCAGCAGCTCCTTAGGCGGGACAGGGGGCCTGAACACTGAAGCTTTCTTT | CASSSLGGTGGLNTEAFF
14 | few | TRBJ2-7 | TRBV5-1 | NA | TGCGCCAGCAGCTTGGCTTCGCAGAGCTACGAGCAGTACTTC | CASSLASQSYEQYF
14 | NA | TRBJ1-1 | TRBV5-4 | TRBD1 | TGTGCCAGCAGCCACGGACAGGGGCGCCCTGAAGCTTTCTTT | CASSHGQGRPEAFF
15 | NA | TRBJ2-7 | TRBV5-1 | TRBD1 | TGCGCCAGCAGCAGCGGACAGGGAACCTCCTACGAGCAGTACTTC | CASSSGQGTSYEQYF
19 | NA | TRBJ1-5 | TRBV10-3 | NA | TGTGCCATCAGTGAGTCGACTATTCAAGTTGGCAATAGCAATCAGCCCCAGCATTTT | CAISESTIQVGNSNQPQHF
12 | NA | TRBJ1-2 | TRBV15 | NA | TGTGCCACCAGCCGCGACAGGACCCTATACACCTTC | CATSRDRTLYTF
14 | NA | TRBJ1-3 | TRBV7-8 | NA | TGTGCCAGCAGCTTAGCTGGGTCTGGAAACACCATATATTTT | CASSLAGSGNTIYF
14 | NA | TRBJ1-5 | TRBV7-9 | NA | TGTGCCAGCAGCCCACAGCATGGCAATCAGCCCCAGCATTTT | CASSPQHGNQPQHF